A selection of T cell receptor beta chains follows, all from one sample in a study of blood T cell repertoires in COVID-19. Repertoires were generated with immunoSEQ multiplex PCR, while TCRdb's copy carries only in-frame clones and drops some. The data show a few hundred thousand clones, with roughly 84% seen just once and roughly 6.2% held by the top ten. Input material: PBMCs or T cells enriched from blood (not recorded which). All receptors come from a woman aged 40-49 years who had recovered from COVID-19. The CDR3 runs from the conserved cysteine through the conserved F or W. The order of the fields is clone size, J gene, V gene, D gene, CDR3 length, CDR3 DNA, CDR3 protein. D genes are given only for firm matches. Size tells how often a clone was seen (once, few, many) or the class of an expanded clone, and some rows leave it out.

abundance: NA
j_gene: TRBJ2-3
v_gene: TRBV5-1
d_gene: TRBD2
len: 14
CDR3nt: TGCGCCAGCAGCAACCGGGACTACACAGATACGCAGTATTTT
CDR3aa: CASSNRDYTDTQYF

abundance: few
j_gene: TRBJ1-5
v_gene: TRBV7-2
d_gene: TRBD1
len: 14
CDR3nt: TGTGCCAGCAGTCCGGACAGGGGGAATCAGCCCCAGCATTTT
CDR3aa: CASSPDRGNQPQHF

abundance: NA
j_gene: TRBJ1-1
v_gene: TRBV6-2/TRBV6-3
d_gene: NA
len: 13
CDR3nt: TGTGCCAGCAGTTATACAGAAAACACTGAAGCTTTCTTT
CDR3aa: CASSYTENTEAFF

abundance: NA
j_gene: TRBJ2-5
v_gene: TRBV2
d_gene: TRBD2
len: 12
CDR3nt: TGTGCCAGCGCGGGACTAACTGAGACCCAGTACTTC
CDR3aa: CASAGLTETQYF

abundance: NA
j_gene: TRBJ2-1
v_gene: TRBV24-1
d_gene: TRBD2
len: 19
CDR3nt: TGTGCCACCAGTGATTCCGGGACTAGCGGGGTGAGCTCCTACAATGAGCAGTTCTTC
CDR3aa: CATSDSGTSGVSSYNEQFF

abundance: NA
j_gene: TRBJ2-6
v_gene: TRBV5-8
d_gene: TRBD2
len: 17
CDR3nt: TGTGCCAGCAGCCAAGGGGAGGGCAGCTCTGGGGCCAACGTCCTGACTTTC
CDR3aa: CASSQGEGSSGANVLTF

abundance: NA
j_gene: TRBJ2-3
v_gene: TRBV24-1
d_gene: NA
len: 15
CDR3nt: TGTGCCACCAGTGACCCCCCAGGGGTCACAGATACGCAGTATTTT
CDR3aa: CATSDPPGVTDTQYF

abundance: few
j_gene: TRBJ1-6
v_gene: TRBV28
d_gene: NA
len: 13
CDR3nt: TGTGCCAGCAGTCCTAATGGGGCCGTACTACACCACTTT
CDR3aa: CASSPNGAVLHHF

abundance: NA
j_gene: TRBJ1-1
v_gene: TRBV27
d_gene: NA
len: 13
CDR3nt: TGTGCCAGCAGCTTCAGGGGCAACACTGAAGCTTTCTTT
CDR3aa: CASSFRGNTEAFF

abundance: NA
j_gene: TRBJ2-2
v_gene: TRBV7-6
d_gene: TRBD2
len: 16
CDR3nt: TGTGCCAGCAGCCCCGAAGCGGGAGGGGTAACCGGGGAGCTGTTTTTT
CDR3aa: CASSPEAGGVTGELFF

abundance: NA
j_gene: TRBJ1-2
v_gene: TRBV27
d_gene: NA
len: 15
CDR3nt: TGTGCCAGCAGCTCCGGGGGCGGGGGCGACTATGGCTACACCTTC
CDR3aa: CASSSGGGGDYGYTF

abundance: NA
j_gene: TRBJ1-3
v_gene: TRBV7-2
d_gene: NA
len: 15
CDR3nt: TGTGCCAGCAGCCCCACCGAGGATTCTGGAAACACCATATATTTT
CDR3aa: CASSPTEDSGNTIYF

abundance: NA
j_gene: TRBJ2-1
v_gene: TRBV9
d_gene: TRBD2
len: 14
CDR3nt: TGTGCCAGCACCCGGGGACTAGCCGACAATGAGCAGTTCTTC
CDR3aa: CASTRGLADNEQFF

abundance: once
j_gene: TRBJ1-4
v_gene: TRBV5-1
d_gene: NA
len: 16
CDR3nt: TGCGCCAGCAGCTTAGAGGGAGGGGCAACTAATGAAAAACTGTTTTTT
CDR3aa: CASSLEGGATNEKLFF